Described below is a single T cell receptor (beta chain) sequence and its context. Sequencing was performed with immunoSEQ multiplex PCR; in TCRdb, only in-frame clones are kept and a portion is missing. The table has about 140,000 clones, around 84% seen once. Germline CDR1 SGHRS, CDR2 YFSETQ. Trimming took 4 bases from V and 6 from J; bases not matched to a gene: 10. The CDR3 is 15 residues long. This sample is drawn from a study of blood T cell repertoires in COVID-19. Sequencing input: peripheral blood. This receptor was identified in a man aged 55 to 70 with active or convalescent COVID-19. The V gene is TRBV5-1, the J gene TRBJ2-1; 7 bases match TRBD2. The CDR3 reads CASSQDSRGFNEQFF. CDR3 coding DNA: TGCGCCAGCAGCCAGGACTCGCGGGGGTTCAATGAGCAGTTCTTC.